The following is a T cell receptor beta chain sequence with its context. Germline V CDR1 and CDR2: MNHEY, SVGAGI. The CDR3 totals 16 residues. V dropped 0 bases and J dropped 3 bases, with 9 bases sitting between them. This sample is part of a study of blood T cell repertoires in COVID-19. Study-level background: The cDNA or gDNA used as material had been derived from T cells, B-cell-depleted T cells, or PBMCs.

Under the authors' procedure: Amplification with reference gene primers provided the estimates of nucleated cell counts. Clones were sequenced by immunoSEQ multiplex PCR, and TCRdb holds only the in-frame ones, with some missing. Clonal size and the V and J genes are those of that table, whereas D and trimming came from the DNA. Of under 150,000 clones in the sample, roughly four fifths were seen once. V is TRBV6-5 and J is TRBJ1-6, with a possible D match to TRBD1 (6 bases). The source of this sequence is a man between 35 and 55 years old with active or convalescent COVID-19. Sequences were obtained from peripheral blood. In nucleotides, the CDR3 is TGTGCCAGCAGTTACTCCACAGGGATCTATAATTCACCCCTCCACTTT. It yields the protein CASSYSTGIYNSPLHF.